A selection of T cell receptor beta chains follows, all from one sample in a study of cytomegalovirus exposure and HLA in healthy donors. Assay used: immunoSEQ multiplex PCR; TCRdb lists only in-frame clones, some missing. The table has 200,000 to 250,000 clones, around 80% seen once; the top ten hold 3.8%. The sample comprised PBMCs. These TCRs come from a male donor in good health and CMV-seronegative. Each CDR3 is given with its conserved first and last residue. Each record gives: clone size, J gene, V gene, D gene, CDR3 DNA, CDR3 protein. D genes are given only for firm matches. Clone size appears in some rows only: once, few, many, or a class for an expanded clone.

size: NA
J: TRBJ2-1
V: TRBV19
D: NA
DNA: TGTGCCAGTAGTATACTAGCGAGGAGGGGTGGGGAGCAGTTCTTC
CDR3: CASSILARRGGEQFF

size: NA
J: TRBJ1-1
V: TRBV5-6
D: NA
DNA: TGTGCCAGCACCTCGGGGTTAGGCTACACTGAAGCTTTCTTT
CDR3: CASTSGLGYTEAFF

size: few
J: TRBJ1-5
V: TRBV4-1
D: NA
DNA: TGCGCCAGCAGCCAAGAATGGCAGGCCAGACAGCCCCAGCATTTT
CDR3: CASSQEWQARQPQHF

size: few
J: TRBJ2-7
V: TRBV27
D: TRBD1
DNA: TGTGCCAGCAGTACTTCCGGGACAGGGCACTACGAGCAGTACTTC
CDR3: CASSTSGTGHYEQYF

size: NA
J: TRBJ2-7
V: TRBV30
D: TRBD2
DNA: TGTGCCAGGGGTAGCGGGAGGGTGGCCTACGAGCAGTACTTC
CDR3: CARGSGRVAYEQYF

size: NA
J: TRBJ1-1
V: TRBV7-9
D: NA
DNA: TGTGCCAGCAGCTTAGTGACATCTCCTGAGAACACTGAAGCTTTCTTT
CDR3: CASSLVTSPENTEAFF

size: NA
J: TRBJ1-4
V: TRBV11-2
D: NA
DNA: TGTGCCAGCAGCTTGGGTAGAGGGACAACTAATGAAAAACTGTTTTTT
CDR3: CASSLGRGTTNEKLFF

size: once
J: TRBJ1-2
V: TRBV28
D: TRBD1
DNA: TGTGCCAGCAGTTTAGCGACAGGGATCTCAGGCTACACCTTC
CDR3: CASSLATGISGYTF

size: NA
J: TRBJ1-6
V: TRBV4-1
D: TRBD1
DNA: TGCGCCAGCAGCCTCGAACAGGGGGCTTATAATTCACCCCTCCACTTT
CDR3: CASSLEQGAYNSPLHF

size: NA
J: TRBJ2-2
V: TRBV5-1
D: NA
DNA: TGCGCCAGCAGCTTGTCTTGGGACACTTTTTTTACCGGGGAGCTGTTTTTT
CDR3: CASSLSWDTFFTGELFF

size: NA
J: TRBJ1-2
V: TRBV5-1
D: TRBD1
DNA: TGCGCCAGCAGCCCCTCCCCGGGACAGATATCAACTAACTATGGCTACACCTTC
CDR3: CASSPSPGQISTNYGYTF

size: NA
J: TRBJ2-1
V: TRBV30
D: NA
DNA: TGTGCCTGGAGATTACAGGGTTGGGCTGAGCAGTTCTTC
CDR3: CAWRLQGWAEQFF

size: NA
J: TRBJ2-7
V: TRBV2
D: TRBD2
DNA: TGTGCCAGCAGTGGGACTAGCGGGAGGGTAAGCGAGCAGTACTTC
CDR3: CASSGTSGRVSEQYF

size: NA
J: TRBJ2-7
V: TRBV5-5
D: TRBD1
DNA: TGTGCCAGCAGCTCACAGGGGGTACTCGAGCAGTACTTC
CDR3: CASSSQGVLEQYF

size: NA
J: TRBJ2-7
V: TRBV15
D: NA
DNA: TGTGCCACCAGCAGTCCCACCGGCAGGGAAGCTTACGAGCAGTACTTC
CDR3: CATSSPTGREAYEQYF

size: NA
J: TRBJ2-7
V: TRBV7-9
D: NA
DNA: TGTGCCAGCAGCTTAGGAGCTAACCAGCAGTACTTC
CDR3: CASSLGANQQYF

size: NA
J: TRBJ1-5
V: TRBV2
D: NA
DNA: TGTGCCAGCAGTGAAGGTGACCGGCGGGGCAATCAGCCCCAGCATTTT
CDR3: CASSEGDRRGNQPQHF

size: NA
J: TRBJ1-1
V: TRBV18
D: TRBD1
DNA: TGTGCCAGCTCACGGGACAGGCATAACACTGAAGCTTTCTTT
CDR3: CASSRDRHNTEAFF

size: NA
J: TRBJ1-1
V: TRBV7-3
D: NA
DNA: TGTGCCAGCAGCGCCTCTCGGGGCACTGAAGCTTTCTTT
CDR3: CASSASRGTEAFF

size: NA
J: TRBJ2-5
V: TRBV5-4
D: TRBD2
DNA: TGTGCCAGCACCCCCGGGGCGGGAGTAGGGGAGACCCAGTACTTC
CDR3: CASTPGAGVGETQYF

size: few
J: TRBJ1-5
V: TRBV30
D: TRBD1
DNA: TGTGCCTGGAGTCCCGACAGGGGAGGACAGCCCCAGCATTTT
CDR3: CAWSPDRGGQPQHF

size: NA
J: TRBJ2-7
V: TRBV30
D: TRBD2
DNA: TGTGCCTGGAGACCGGGACTAGCAAATCGCGAGCAGTACTTC
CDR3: CAWRPGLANREQYF

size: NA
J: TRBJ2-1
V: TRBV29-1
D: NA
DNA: TGCAGCGTTGAAGACAGGGTTTACAATGAGCAGTTCTTC
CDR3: CSVEDRVYNEQFF

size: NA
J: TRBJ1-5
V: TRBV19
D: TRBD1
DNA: TGTGCCAGTAGTATTTCGGCAGGGGGCCAGCATTTT
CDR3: CASSISAGGQHF

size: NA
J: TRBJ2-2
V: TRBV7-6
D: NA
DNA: TGTGCCAGCAGCGCGGGACTGGCGAACACCGGGGAGCTGTTTTTT
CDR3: CASSAGLANTGELFF

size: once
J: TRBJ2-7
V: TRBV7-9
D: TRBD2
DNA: TGTGCCAGCAGCCAAAGCGGGATCCCCTCCTACGAGCAGTACTTC
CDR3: CASSQSGIPSYEQYF

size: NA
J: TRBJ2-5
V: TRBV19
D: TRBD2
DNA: TGTGCCAGTAGTATCGGTCTAGCGGGAGAGACCCAGTACTTC
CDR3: CASSIGLAGETQYF

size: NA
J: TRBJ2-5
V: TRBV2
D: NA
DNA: TGTGCCAGCAGTGAGGGCAAGCGGGCACAAGAGACCCAGTACTTC
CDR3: CASSEGKRAQETQYF

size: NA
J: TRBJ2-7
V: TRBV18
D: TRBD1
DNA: TGTGCCAGCTCAACGGGACAGGGCTACTACGAGCAGTACTTC
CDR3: CASSTGQGYYEQYF

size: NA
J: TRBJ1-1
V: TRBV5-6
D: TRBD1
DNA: TGTGCCAGCAGCCTTGGGACAGGGGGCGAAGCTTTCTTT
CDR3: CASSLGTGGEAFF

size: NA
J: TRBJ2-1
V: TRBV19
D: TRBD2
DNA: TGTGCCAGTAGTCTAGGGACTAGCGGGAGGGCACGATTATACAATGAGCAGTTCTTC
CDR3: CASSLGTSGRARLYNEQFF

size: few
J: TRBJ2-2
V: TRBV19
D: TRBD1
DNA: TGTGCCAGTAGTATTGGGACAGGGGCTAACACCGGGGAGCTGTTTTTT
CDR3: CASSIGTGANTGELFF

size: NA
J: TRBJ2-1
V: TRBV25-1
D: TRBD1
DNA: TGTGCCAGCAGTGCCGGACAGGGGGCGTATGAGCAGTTCTTC
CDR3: CASSAGQGAYEQFF

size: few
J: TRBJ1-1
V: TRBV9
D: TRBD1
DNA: TGTGCCAGCAGCGTTTCCGGGACAGGTGAAGCTTTCTTT
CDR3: CASSVSGTGEAFF

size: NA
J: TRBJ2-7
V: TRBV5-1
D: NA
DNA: TGCGCCAGCAGCTTGTACGGGGGCTCCTACGAGCAGTACTTC
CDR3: CASSLYGGSYEQYF

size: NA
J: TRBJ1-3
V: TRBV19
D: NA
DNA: TGTGCCAGTAGTATCTTTTCGGGGCCAGGGGACGCTGGAAACACCATATATTTT
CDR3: CASSIFSGPGDAGNTIYF

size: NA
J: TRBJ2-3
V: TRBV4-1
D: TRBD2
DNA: TGCGCCAGCAGCCAAGAGGGACTAGCGGGAGATACGCAGTATTTT
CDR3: CASSQEGLAGDTQYF

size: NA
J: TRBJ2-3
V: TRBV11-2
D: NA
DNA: TGTGCCAGCAGCTTTCAGGGCACAGATACGCAGTATTTT
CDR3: CASSFQGTDTQYF

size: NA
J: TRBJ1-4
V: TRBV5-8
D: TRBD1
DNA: TGTGCCAGCAGCCTTACCGGGACAGGGTCAACTAATGAAAAACTGTTTTTT
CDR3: CASSLTGTGSTNEKLFF

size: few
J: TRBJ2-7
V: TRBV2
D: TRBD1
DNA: TGTGCCAGCAGGGGGGGACAGGCATATGGGGAGCAGTACTTC
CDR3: CASRGGQAYGEQYF

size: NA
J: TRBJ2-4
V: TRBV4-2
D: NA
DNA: TGTGCCAGCAGCCAAGAACGACTAGCCAAAAACATTCAGTACTTC
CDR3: CASSQERLAKNIQYF

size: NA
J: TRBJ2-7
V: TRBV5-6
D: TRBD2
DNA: TGTGCCAGCAGCCTGGGACTAGCGAAGACCGAGCAGTACTTC
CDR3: CASSLGLAKTEQYF

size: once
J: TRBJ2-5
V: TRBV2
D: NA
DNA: TGTGCCAGCAGTGAGTCGGAGACCCAGTACTTC
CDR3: CASSESETQYF

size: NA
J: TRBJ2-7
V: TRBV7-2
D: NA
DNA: TGTGCCAGCAGCTTCTGGGCCGGGGGCAGGGGGAACGAGCAGTACTTC
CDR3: CASSFWAGGRGNEQYF

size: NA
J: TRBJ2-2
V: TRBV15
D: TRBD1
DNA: TGTGCCACCAGCAGAGATCGTGGGACAGGGGTGATGGGGGAGCTGTTTTTT
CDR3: CATSRDRGTGVMGELFF

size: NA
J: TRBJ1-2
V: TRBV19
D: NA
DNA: TGTGCCAGTAGTCCCCTCGACCGCCCCTCCGACCGCCGGGATGGCTACACCTTC
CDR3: CASSPLDRPSDRRDGYTF

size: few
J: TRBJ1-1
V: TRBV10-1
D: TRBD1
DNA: TGCGCCAGCAGTCCTACCGGGACAGGGAACACTGAAGCTTTCTTT
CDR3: CASSPTGTGNTEAFF

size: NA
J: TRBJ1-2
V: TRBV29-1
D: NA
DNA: TGCAGCGTTGAAAGCCTCTATGGCTACACCTTC
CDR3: CSVESLYGYTF

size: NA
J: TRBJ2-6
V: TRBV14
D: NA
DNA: TGTGCCAGCAGTTACTCTGGGGCCAACGTCCTGACTTTC
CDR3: CASSYSGANVLTF

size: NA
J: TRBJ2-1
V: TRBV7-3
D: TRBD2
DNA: TGTTCCAGCAGCTCCGTATCCGGGACTAGCGGAAACAATGAGCAGTTCTTC
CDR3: CSSSSVSGTSGNNEQFF

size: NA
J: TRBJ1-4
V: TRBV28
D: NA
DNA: TGTGCCAGCAGTTTAGTGGTTTCGGTTGAAAAACTGTTTTTT
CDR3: CASSLVVSVEKLFF

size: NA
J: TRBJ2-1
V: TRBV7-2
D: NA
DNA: TGTGCCAGCAGCACCGGGACAAATCAGTTCTTC
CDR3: CASSTGTNQFF

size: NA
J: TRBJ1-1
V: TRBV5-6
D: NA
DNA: TGTGCCAGCAGCAGCTTCGGACAACTTTACACTGAAGCTTTCTTT
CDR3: CASSSFGQLYTEAFF